Following are 23 T cell receptor beta chains from one sample sequenced in a study of cytomegalovirus exposure and HLA in healthy donors. PCR was performed using 60 Vbeta and 13 Jbeta primers. Repertoires were generated with immunoSEQ multiplex PCR, while TCRdb's copy carries only in-frame clones and drops some. The sample has 200,000 to 250,000 clones, more than 60% seen once. The specimen sequenced was PBMCs. These receptors were obtained from a woman aged 60-75 years in good health and CMV-seropositive.

V usage is TRBV28 and J usage is TRBJ2-7, with 11 nucleotides matching TRBD1. Per germline, CDR1 MDHEN and CDR2 SYDVKM. The V and J ends lost 6 bases and 3 bases, in that order; junction bases with no gene match: 7. This CDR3 spans 15 amino acids. The chain's CDR3 is CASRAGQGAYYEQYF. CDR3 coding DNA: TGTGCCAGCAGAGCCGGACAGGGGGCATACTACGAGCAGTACTTC.

This sequence joins TRBV19 and TRBJ1-5; TRBD1 might be the D (5 bases). The V end lost 6 bases, the J end lost 1 base, and 13 bases lay between the germline ends. The CDR3 runs to 15 residues. CDR1 LNHDA and CDR2 SQIVND come from the germline V gene (reference sequence). The CDR3 DNA follows: TGTGCCAGTAGGATCATACAGGTGAGCAATCAGCCCCAGCATTTT. Its translation is CASRIIQVSNQPQHF.

The chain uses TRBV18 and TRBJ1-2, with D tentatively TRBD1 (6 bases). CDR3 length: 13 residues. Trimming removed 6 bases from V and 7 bases from J, with 15 bases in between. In germline, CDR1 is KGHSH, CDR2 LQKENI. Here the CDR3 DNA reads TGTGCCAGCTCGGTGCAGGGGCTTCGTGGCTACACCTTC. Translated: CASSVQGLRGYTF.

This clone occurred once. The CDR3 sequence: CSAGPLAGETYEQYF. The CDR3 coding sequence is TGCAGTGCTGGCCCACTAGCGGGAGAGACCTACGAGCAGTACTTC. The J gene is TRBJ2-7, the V gene TRBV29-1, with 11 positions matching TRBD2. This CDR3 contains 15 residues. Germline CDR1 reads SQVTM; CDR2 reads ANQGSEA.

The count of this clone is one. CDR3 in amino acids: CASTRWGDTEAFF. The CDR3 bases are TGTGCCAGCACTCGGTGGGGGGACACTGAAGCTTTCTTT. V gene TRBV9 combines with J gene TRBJ1-1; tentative D call: TRBD1 (5 bases). The V end lost 6 bases, the J end lost 3 bases, and 12 bases lay between the germline ends. CDR1 is SGDLS and CDR2 is YYNGEE in the germline V gene. The CDR3 consists of 13 residues.

The genes are TRBV6-5 and TRBJ1-1, with 9 bases identical to TRBD1. CDR1 is MNHEY, CDR2 SVGAGI, per germline. CDR3 length: 15 residues. V trimming: 0 bases; J trimming: 5 bases; junction bases outside the gene matches: 4. This CDR3 is CASSYSAGQGTEAFF. The CDR3 DNA reads TGTGCCAGCAGTTACTCGGCGGGACAGGGTACTGAAGCTTTCTTT.

This chain joins TRBV30 and TRBJ1-5; 9 nucleotides line up with TRBD1. Germline CDR1 is GTSNPN and CDR2 is SVGIG (reference sequence). The V and J ends lost 4 bases and 3 bases, in that order; junction bases with no gene match: 7. The CDR3 consists of 15 residues. CDR3: CAWNTGGSFNQPQHF. CDR3 in DNA: TGTGCCTGGAATACAGGGGGCTCCTTCAATCAGCCCCAGCATTTT.

The rearrangement joins TRBV5-1 to TRBJ2-4, with a weak D call TRBD1 (6 bases). The V gene lost 2 bases and the J gene lost 1 base, with 10 bases spanning the gap. The CDR3 is 15 amino acids. The germline CDR1 and CDR2 sequences are SGHRS and YFSETQ. CDR3 region: CASSFTGSAKNIQYF. CDR3 DNA: TGCGCCAGCAGCTTTACAGGGTCGGCCAAAAACATTCAGTACTTC.

The chain couples TRBV4-3 to TRBJ2-5; D is ambiguous. Looked up from germline, CDR1 is LGHNA and CDR2 is YSLEER. CDR3 length equals 13 residues. Deletions cut 2 bases from V and 1 base from J, with 5 bases between. The CDR3 DNA is TGCGCCAGCAGCCAAACTACCCAAGAGACCCAGTACTTC. Translated: CASSQTTQETQYF.

The genes are TRBV10-3 and TRBJ2-2, with a weak D call TRBD2 (6 bases). Trimming shortened V by 9 bases and J by 0 bases, and 14 bases separated the two germline ends. The CDR3 is 15 amino acids. Per the germline V gene, CDR1 is ENHRY and CDR2 is SYGVKD. CDR3 in amino acids: CAITTGGTNTGELFF. The DNA for the CDR3 is TGTGCCATAACCACGGGCGGGACGAACACCGGGGAGCTGTTTTTT.

This chain links TRBV5-4 with TRBJ1-2; no reliable D call. Germline CDR1 SGHNT, CDR2 YYREEE (reference sequence). The CDR3 totals 14 residues. The V end was cut by 0 bases, the J end by 2 bases, with 8 bases between. The CDR3 DNA reads TGTGCCAGCAGCTTGGCCGGGGAGAACTATGGCTACACCTTC. This codes for CASSLAGENYGYTF.

The chain employs TRBV11-2 and TRBJ2-5; D is perhaps TRBD2 (5 bases). Germline V CDR1 and CDR2: SGHAT, FQNNGV. The CDR3 contains 15 residues. The V end was cut by 0 bases, the J end by 5 bases, with 13 bases between. The CDR3 sequence: CASSLESGRRETQYF. The CDR3 DNA is TGTGCCAGCAGCTTAGAGAGCGGACGTAGGGAGACCCAGTACTTC. The full variable domain, completed using reference TRBV11-2 and TRBJ2-5, is EAGVAQSPRYKIIEKRQSVAFWCNPISGHATLYWYQQILGQGPKLLIQFQNNGVVDDSQLPKDRFSAERLKGVDSTLKIQPAKLEDSAVYLCASSLESGRRETQYFGPGTRLLVL.

The chain uses TRBV5-4 and TRBJ2-2; 9 positions agree with TRBD2. CDR1 is SGHNT and CDR2 is YYREEE in the germline V gene (reference sequence). Trimming at V came to 1 base and at J to 0 bases, leaving 1 base not matched to a gene. The CDR3 is 16 residues long. Here the CDR3 reads CASSLSSGTNTGELFF. Written as DNA, the CDR3 is TGTGCCAGCAGCTTGTCTAGCGGGACGAACACCGGGGAGCTGTTTTTT.

The J gene is TRBJ1-3, the V gene TRBV9, with a tentative D call TRBD1 (6 bases). CDR1 is SGDLS, CDR2 YYNGEE, per germline. Deletions cut 6 bases from V and 5 bases from J, with 15 bases between. The CDR3 is 14 amino acids. The CDR3, as DNA: TGTGCCAGCAAGGGACAAGCGGGGCGAAACACCATATATTTT. Translating it yields CASKGQAGRNTIYF.

V and J are TRBV2 and TRBJ2-1, with a weak D call TRBD1 (5 bases). V lost 2 bases to trimming and J lost 5 bases, with 13 bases between them. Germline V CDR1 and CDR2: SNHLY, FYNNEI. This CDR3 comprises 15 residues. In DNA, the CDR3 is TGTGCCAGCAGTGAAAGAAGGGGTTCGGACAATGAGCAGTTCTTC. Amino acid sequence: CASSERRGSDNEQFF.

The chain carries TRBV5-1 and TRBJ2-7, with TRBD2 matching over 8 bases. The CDR3 covers 16 residues. After removal of 1 base from V and 0 bases from J, the junction contained 6 bases not matched to a gene. Germline V lookup: CDR1 SGHRS, CDR2 YFSETQ. The CDR3 nucleotides are TGCGCCAGCAGCTTGTGGCGGGGGGATAGCTCCTACGAGCAGTACTTC. The encoded protein is CASSLWRGDSSYEQYF.

V is TRBV29-1 and J is TRBJ2-7; perhaps TRBD1 as D (5 bases). V gave up 6 bases and J gave up 4 bases, with 13 bases separating them. CDR1 SQVTM and CDR2 ANQGSEA come from the germline V gene. CDR3 length equals 12 residues. DNA of the CDR3: TGCAGCGTCTCTTCTCAGGGTTACGAGCAGTACTTC. Protein: CSVSSQGYEQYF.

This clone was seen just once. The chain couples TRBV7-9 to TRBJ1-6; TRBD1 aligns across 9 bases. Germline CDR1 is SEHNR and CDR2 is FQNEAQ (reference sequence). The CDR3 is made up of 14 amino acids. The V segment lost 3 bases and the J segment 10 bases; nucleotides outside the gene matches: 4. This chain's CDR3 is CASSLGQGESPLHF. CDR3 in DNA: TGTGCCAGCAGCTTGGGACAGGGAGAATCACCCCTCCACTTT.

This clone was seen a handful of times. The chain joins TRBV6-1 to TRBJ2-3, with 7 positions matching TRBD2. V shed 8 bases and J 5 bases; nucleotides not matched to a gene: 10. The V gene's germline CDR1 is MNHNS and CDR2 SASEGT. The CDR3 covers 14 residues. CDR3 residues: CASDEGGPGDTQYF. In DNA, the CDR3 is TGTGCCAGCGACGAGGGAGGGCCTGGAGATACGCAGTATTTT.

In its sample, this clone was seen a few times. The sample carries other DNA sequences with the same CDR3. CDR3 loop: CASSPGQNQPQHF. Here the CDR3 DNA reads TGTGCCAGCTCCCCGGGACAAAATCAGCCCCAGCATTTT. The chain recombines TRBV18 with TRBJ1-5; D is perhaps TRBD1 (6 bases). This CDR3 contains 13 residues. The V gene's germline CDR1 is KGHSH and CDR2 LQKENI. The V end lost 6 bases, the J end lost 4 bases, and 10 bases lay between the germline ends.

This clone has a handful of counts. Other DNA sequences of this sample code for an identical CDR3. The chain couples TRBV5-1 to TRBJ2-6; D perhaps matches TRBD2 (6 bases). Per the germline V gene, CDR1 is SGHRS and CDR2 is YFSETQ. V lost 2 bases, J lost 1 base, and 7 bases lay in between. The CDR3 covers 15 residues. CDR3 amino acids: CASSLGTSGANVLTF. In DNA form, the CDR3 reads TGCGCCAGCAGCTTAGGGACTTCTGGGGCCAACGTCCTGACTTTC.

In this sample, this clone turned up once. A read error may produce the germline difference seen at one junction end. The rearrangement uses TRBV7-9 and TRBJ1-2, with unresolved D. CDR1 and CDR2 from the germline V gene are SEHNR and FQNEAQ (reference sequence). CDR3 length: 15 residues. CDR3 amino acids: CSSSLGLRSNYGYTF. CDR3 coding DNA: TGTTCCAGCAGCTTAGGCCTGCGTTCGAACTATGGCTACACCTTC. The full variable domain, its missing parts supplied by reference TRBV7-9 and TRBJ1-2, is DTGVSQNPRHKITKRGQNVTFRCDPISEHNRLYWYRQTLGQGPEFLTYFQNEAQLEKSRLLSDRFSAERPKGSFSTLEIQRTEQGDSAMYLCSSSLGLRSNYGYTFGSGTRLTVV.

V and J are TRBV19 and TRBJ2-7, with 10 bases lining up with TRBD1. The junction had 6 bases not matched to a gene; V was cut back by 5 bases and J by 2 bases. The CDR3 extends over 15 amino acids. Germline-derived CDR1 and CDR2 are LNHDA and SQIVND (reference sequence). DNA of the CDR3: TGTGCCAGTAGTTTAGCGGGACAGGGGACCTACGAGCAGTACTTC. Translated: CASSLAGQGTYEQYF.